This passage covers 21 T cell receptor beta chains from one sample sequenced in a study of CD8+ T cells in alopecia areata. As for treatment: oral pan-JAK inhibitor, 5-10 mg twice daily. RNA extraction and reverse transcription yielded cDNA as sequencing template. Repertoires were generated with immunoSEQ multiplex PCR, while TCRdb's copy carries only in-frame clones and drops some. Among about 180,000 clones, about 53% were seen once, and the ten largest hold 10% to 12%. Specimen: CD8+ T cells sorted from blood, collected at week 24, from a patient treated with tofacitinib. Source of these receptors: a human donor with alopecia areata.

The chain links TRBV14 to TRBJ1-6; D is unresolved. The CDR3 spans 15 residues. Germline values: CDR1 SGHDN, CDR2 FVKESK. Trimming stripped 1 base from V and 3 bases from J, with 7 bases between. This CDR3 is CASSQGKIYNSPLHF. For the CDR3, the DNA is TGTGCCAGCAGCCAAGGAAAGATCTATAATTCACCCCTCCACTTT. Combining the CDR3 with reference TRBV14 and TRBJ1-6 gives the whole variable domain EAGVTQFPSHSVIEKGQTVTLRCDPISGHDNLYWYRRVMGKEIKFLLHFVKESKQDESGMPNNRFLAERTGGTYSTLKVQPAELEDSGVYFCASSQGKIYNSPLHFGNGTRLTVT.

There are many counts of this clone. The V call is TRBV6-5, the J call TRBJ2-7, with D tentatively TRBD1 (6 bases). V lost 4 bases and J lost 0, with 13 bases in between. CDR1 is MNHEY, CDR2 SVGAGI, per germline. The CDR3 extends over 15 amino acids. This CDR3 is CASSLSPDSSYEQYF. The DNA of the CDR3 is TGTGCCAGCAGTTTATCCCCGGACAGCTCCTACGAGCAGTACTTC.

The chain combines TRBV7-7 with TRBJ2-6; a possible D gene is TRBD1 (6 bases). V shed 5 bases and J shed 2 bases, with 22 bases lying between them. Germline V CDR1 and CDR2: SSHAT, FNYEAQ (reference sequence). The CDR3 has 19 amino acids. CDR3 protein: CASSPETGASHAGANVLTF. CDR3 DNA sequence: TGTGCCAGCAGCCCCGAGACAGGTGCTTCCCACGCTGGGGCCAACGTCCTGACTTTC.

This clone was observed a handful of times. V usage is TRBV5-6 and J usage is TRBJ2-5, with TRBD1 matching 7 bases. V was pared by 2 bases and J by 2 bases, with 9 bases of the junction left unmatched. Germline V gene sequence: CDR1 SGHDT, CDR2 YYEEEE. The CDR3 is made up of 16 amino acids. The CDR3 coding sequence is TGTGCCAGCAGCTTCGACAGGGTGCTGACACAAGAGACCCAGTACTTC. Residues: CASSFDRVLTQETQYF.

This clone was detected once. The genes are TRBV4-3 and TRBJ2-7; D gene ambiguous. Germline values: CDR1 LGHNA, CDR2 YSLEER. V was cut by 1 base and J by 1 base, with 11 bases left in between. CDR3 length: 15 amino acids. The CDR3 spells CASSQARRGSYEQYF. In DNA, the CDR3 is TGCGCCAGCAGCCAAGCTAGGCGAGGATCCTACGAGCAGTACTTC.

V gene TRBV10-3 combines with J gene TRBJ1-1; no definite D call. This CDR3 is built from 13 residues. The germline V gene encodes CDR1 ENHRY and CDR2 SYGVKD. V dropped 2 bases and J dropped 4 bases, with 8 bases sitting between them. CDR3 amino acids: CAISEEGPTEAFF. CDR3 in DNA: TGTGCCATCAGTGAGGAGGGTCCCACTGAAGCTTTCTTT.

As regards this clone: Within the sample, other DNA sequences also encode this same CDR3. The chain combines TRBV7-9 with TRBJ2-2; D gene unclear. CDR1 and CDR2 from the germline V gene are SEHNR and FQNEAQ (reference sequence). The CDR3 spans 12 residues. Deletions cut 3 bases from V and 1 base from J, with 0 bases between. The CDR3 sequence: CASSLNTGELFF. CDR3 sequence (DNA): TGTGCCAGCAGCTTGAACACCGGGGAGCTGTTTTTT.

The chain carries TRBV2 and TRBJ1-1; no reliable D call. CDR1 is SNHLY and CDR2 is FYNNEI in the germline V gene. The V end was cut by 5 bases, the J end by 1 base, with 8 bases between. There are 13 residues in the CDR3. The CDR3: CASSLQENTEAFF. CDR3 DNA: TGTGCCAGCAGTCTTCAGGAGAACACTGAAGCTTTCTTT. Supplemented by reference TRBV2 and TRBJ1-1, the full variable domain reads EPEVTQTPSHQVTQMGQEVILRCVPISNHLYFYWYRQILGQKVEFLVSFYNNEISEKSEIFDDQFSVERPDGSNFTLKIRSTKLEDSAMYFCASSLQENTEAFFGQGTRLTVV.

The rearrangement uses TRBV6-6 and TRBJ2-1; no definite D call. The germline V gene has CDR1 MNHNY and CDR2 SVGAGI (reference sequence). The V end lost 6 bases, the J end lost 5 bases, and 8 bases lay between the germline ends. The CDR3 has 12 amino acids. The CDR3 bases are TGTGCCAGCAGCCTAGGCAACAATGAGCAGTTCTTC. It yields the protein CASSLGNNEQFF.

The rearrangement links TRBV29-1 to TRBJ2-3; TRBD2 agrees at 11 bases. The CDR3 extends over 18 amino acids. Germline V gene data show CDR1 as SQVTM and CDR2 as ANQGSEA. The V gene end was trimmed by 8 bases and the J gene end by 0 bases; junction bases not matched to a gene: 16. The CDR3 DNA follows: TGCAGCCCCCGGGTTCCTAGCGGGGGGAACCCTAGCACAGATACGCAGTATTTT. Translated: CSPRVPSGGNPSTDTQYF.

The chain is built from TRBV9 and TRBJ2-2; D gene ambiguous. This CDR3 has 12 residues. V lost 4 bases to trimming and J lost 6 bases, with 7 bases between them. Germline V gene data show CDR1 as SGDLS and CDR2 as YYNGEE. This CDR3 reads CASSPNAGELFF. The CDR3 nucleotides are TGTGCCAGCAGCCCCAATGCCGGGGAGCTGTTTTTT. Complete variable domain (other parts from reference TRBV9 and TRBJ2-2): DSGVTQTPKHLITATGQRVTLRCSPRSGDLSVYWYQQSLDQGLQFLIQYYNGEERAKGNILERFSAQQFPDLHSELNLSSLELGDSALYFCASSPNAGELFFGEGSRLTVL.

The chain is built from TRBV5-8 and TRBJ1-5, with D maybe TRBD1 (5 bases). Trimming stripped 0 bases from V and 6 bases from J, with 13 bases between. The CDR3 runs to 15 residues. CDR1 and CDR2 from the germline V gene are SGHTS and YDEGEE. This CDR3 reads CASSLGSGPGQPQHF. CDR3 bases: TGTGCCAGCAGCTTGGGTTCAGGGCCGGGTCAGCCCCAGCATTTT.

V gene TRBV10-3 combines with J gene TRBJ1-1; TRBD1 matches at 7 bases. Per germline, CDR1 ENHRY and CDR2 SYGVKD. There are 14 residues in the CDR3. V shed 2 bases, J shed 3 bases, and the junction held 3 bases outside the gene matches. This CDR3 reads CAISEEQGYTEAFF. CDR3 sequence (DNA): TGTGCCATCAGTGAGGAACAGGGGTACACTGAAGCTTTCTTT.

This clone showed up just a few times. The rearrangement joins TRBV6-6 to TRBJ1-5; D call uncertain. This CDR3 contains 11 residues. Germline CDR1 reads MNHNY; CDR2 reads SVGAGI (reference sequence). The V end lost 5 bases, the J end lost 3 bases, and 2 bases lay between the germline ends. The CDR3: CASSPNQPQHF. For the CDR3, the DNA is TGTGCCAGCAGTCCCAATCAGCCCCAGCATTTT.

The rearrangement joins TRBV4-3 to TRBJ2-7, with D uncertain. Germline CDR1 is LGHNA and CDR2 is YSLEER. V lost 0 bases to trimming and J lost 0 bases, with 6 bases between them. The CDR3 totals 14 residues. The DNA for the CDR3 is TGCGCCAGCAGCCAAGACAGGTTCTCCTACGAGCAGTACTTC. It is translated as CASSQDRFSYEQYF.

This clone was detected ten times or more. The chain recombines TRBV7-9 with TRBJ2-1; TRBD1 matches at 8 bases. This CDR3 has 13 residues. V shed 6 bases and J 8 bases; nucleotides not matched to a gene: 6. The germline gives CDR1 SEHNR, CDR2 FQNEAQ (reference sequence). The CDR3 protein is CASRTSGGYEQFF. The DNA of the CDR3 is TGTGCCAGCAGGACCTCAGGGGGCTATGAGCAGTTCTTC.

This clone appeared a few times. The CDR3 DNA is TGTGCCAGCAGCTTAGGTCCCTCTGGGGCCAACGTCCTGACTTTC. It specifies CASSLGPSGANVLTF. The chain joins TRBV7-6 to TRBJ2-6; D call uncertain. Trimming removed 1 base at V and 0 bases at J, with 4 bases between. Germline loops: CDR1 SGHVS, CDR2 FNYEAQ. The CDR3 consists of 15 residues.

This rearrangement joins TRBV7-6 to TRBJ2-7, with D unresolved. Looked up from germline, CDR1 is SGHVS and CDR2 is FNYEAQ. V shed 1 base and J shed 5 bases, with 6 bases lying between them. This CDR3 contains 12 residues. The CDR3 is CASSLDGNEQYF. CDR3 sequence (DNA): TGTGCCAGCAGCTTAGATGGTAACGAGCAGTACTTC.

This clone occurred once. The chain employs TRBV19 and TRBJ2-1; D is possibly TRBD2 (6 bases). Germline V gene data show CDR1 as LNHDA and CDR2 as SQIVND (reference sequence). Trimming removed 1 base at V and 6 bases at J, with 13 bases between. This CDR3 comprises 15 residues. The CDR3, as DNA: TGTGCCAGTAGTATAGGATCGGGGGTTGCCAATGAGCAGTTCTTC. Translated: CASSIGSGVANEQFF.

The chain has TRBV30 and TRBJ2-1, with TRBD1 identical over 10 bases. The germline V gene encodes CDR1 GTSNPN and CDR2 SVGIG (reference sequence). With V trimmed by 5 bases and J by 4 bases, 2 bases remained unmatched. The CDR3 has 13 amino acids. CDR3 coding DNA: TGTGCCTGGGGACAGGGGGGGTACAATGAGCAGTTCTTC. It is translated as CAWGQGGYNEQFF. The variable domain in full, with the rest retrieved from reference TRBV30 and TRBJ2-1, is SQTIHQWPATLVQPVGSPLSLECTVEGTSNPNLYWYRQAAGRGLQLLFYSVGIGQISSEVPQNLSASRPQDRQFILSSKKLLLSDSGFYLCAWGQGGYNEQFFGPGTRLTVL.

The chain joins TRBV2 to TRBJ2-7; maybe TRBD1 (6 bases). Germline lookup yields CDR1 SNHLY and CDR2 FYNNEI. Trimming cost V 8 bases and J 4 bases, with 15 bases left between them. There are 13 residues in the CDR3. CDR3 coding DNA: TGTGCCAGCGACAAGGGGGACACATACGAGCAGTACTTC. It yields the protein CASDKGDTYEQYF.